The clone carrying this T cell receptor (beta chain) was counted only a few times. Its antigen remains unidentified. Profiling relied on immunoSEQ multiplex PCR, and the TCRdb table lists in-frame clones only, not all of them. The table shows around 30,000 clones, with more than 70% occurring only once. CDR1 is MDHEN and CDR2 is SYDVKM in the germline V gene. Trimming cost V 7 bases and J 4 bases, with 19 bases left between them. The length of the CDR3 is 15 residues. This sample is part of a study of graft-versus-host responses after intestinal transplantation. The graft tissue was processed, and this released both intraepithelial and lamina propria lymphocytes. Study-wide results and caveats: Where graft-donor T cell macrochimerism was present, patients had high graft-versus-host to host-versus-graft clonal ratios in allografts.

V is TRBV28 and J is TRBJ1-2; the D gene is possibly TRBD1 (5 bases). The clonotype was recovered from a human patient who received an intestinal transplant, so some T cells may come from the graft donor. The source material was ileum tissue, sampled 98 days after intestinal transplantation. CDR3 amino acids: CASTLFGTERYGYTF. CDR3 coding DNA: TGTGCCAGCACCTTATTCGGGACCGAACGCTATGGCTACACCTTC.